This T cell receptor beta chain was captured in a study of Graves' ophthalmopathy and Graves' hyperthyroidism. Amplified material comprised TCR beta CDR3 regions derived from RNA transcripts. Investigators did first-round RT-PCR with HTBI primers, then second-round multiplex PCR. Each CDR3 protein is one row after TCRdb ran MiXCR on the multiplex PCR reads. This repertoire shows 600,000 to 650,000 distinct CDR3 sequences, 22% found once; its top ten account for around 6.5%. V lost 7 bases, J lost 7 bases, and 14 bases lay in between. The CDR3 has 13 amino acids. This clonotype came up a few times. The source material was peripheral blood. The rearrangement links TRBV12-3 or TRBV12-4 to TRBJ1-5; no firm D call. The TCR comes from a woman aged 18-30 years with stable Graves' hyperthyroidism. Some clones in this sample may be carry-over from other donors' samples. The CDR3 coding sequence is TGTGCCAGCACCTCAGCCACAGCACAGCCCCAGCATTTT. This encodes CASTSATAQPQHF.